One sample yielded the 18 T cell receptor beta chains listed below, sequenced in a study of monozygotic twins with inflammatory bowel disease. TCRdb reprocessed the 5' RACE reads and stores each CDR3 protein as one record, lacking DNA. Its clone listing holds about 160,000 distinct CDR3 sequences. What was sequenced was blood. The source is a human donor with ulcerative colitis or Crohn's disease, or a healthy co-twin of an affected twin (not recorded which).

The chain is built from TRBV5-1 and TRBJ2-3; without DNA, the TCRdb call of TRBD1 cannot be checked. The CDR3 covers 15 residues. CDR1 is SGHRS, CDR2 YFSETQ, per germline. The chain's CDR3 is CASSLADRGSDTQYF.

The chain combines TRBV20-1 with TRBJ2-3; TCRdb calls TRBD2, which cannot be checked without DNA. CDR1 and CDR2 (germline): DFQATT, SNEGSKA (reference sequence). This CDR3 comprises 20 residues. The CDR3 sequence: CSARKPGLAAFLRYADTQYF.

This chain joins TRBV9 and TRBJ1-1; TCRdb's D gene call, TRBD1, goes unchecked for lack of DNA. The CDR3 length is 14 residues. Germline CDR1 is SGDLS and CDR2 is YYNGEE. The CDR3 region is CASSPPVGPDGAFF.

The CDR3 sequence: CASSRGRLSGANVLTF. The rearrangement joins TRBV7-2 to TRBJ2-6; the TRBD1 assignment by TCRdb is unverifiable without DNA. The CDR3 is 16 amino acids. In germline, CDR1 is SGHTA, CDR2 FQGNSA.

This rearrangement joins TRBV29-1 to TRBJ1-2. The CDR3 sequence is 11 residues long. Per germline, CDR1 SQVTM and CDR2 ANQGSEA. CDR3 amino acids: CSVEIYNGYTF.

This chain connects TRBV5-5 to TRBJ2-5; TCRdb outputs TRBD1, but without DNA this stays unchecked. This CDR3 has 13 residues. Germline values: CDR1 SGHKS, CDR2 YYEKEE (reference sequence). CDR3 protein: CASSLVLPGTQYF.

The chain employs TRBV4-1 and TRBJ2-7; lacking DNA, the TRBD2 call made by TCRdb goes unchecked. This CDR3 region has 13 residues. Germline V CDR1 and CDR2: MGHRA, YSYEKL. The CDR3 is CASSQDLARETHF.

The chain employs TRBV4-3 and TRBJ2-7. Germline V gene lookup returns CDR1 LGHNA and CDR2 YSLEER. This CDR3 spans 15 amino acids. The CDR3 reads CASSQEWAVIGEQYF.

The rearrangement uses TRBV24-1 and TRBJ2-3; TCRdb outputs TRBD1, but without DNA this stays unchecked. In germline, CDR1 is KGHDR, CDR2 SFDVKD. CDR3 length equals 17 residues. The CDR3 loop reads CATTGRAPDRITDTQYF.

The chain links TRBV5-5 to TRBJ1-6. Germline-derived CDR1 and CDR2 are SGHKS and YYEKEE (reference sequence). This CDR3 comprises 14 residues. CDR3: CASSWSRRDSPLHF.

The CDR3 reads CATGPTGVAKNIQYF. This chain links TRBV28 with TRBJ2-4; the D gene TCRdb calls, TRBD1, cannot be checked with no DNA. The CDR3 extends over 15 amino acids. The germline V gene encodes CDR1 MDHEN and CDR2 SYDVKM.

The CDR3 protein is CASSSGQGGQYF. V and J are TRBV7-2 and TRBJ2-5; TCRdb returns TRBD1, unconfirmable since there is no DNA. The CDR3 is 12 residues long. From germline, CDR1 is SGHTA and CDR2 FQGNSA. The full variable domain, with the rest looked up from reference TRBV7-2 and TRBJ2-5, is GAGVSQSPSNKVTEKGKDVELRCDPISGHTALYWYRQSLGQGLEFLIYFQGNSAPDKSGLPSDRFSAERTGGSVSTLTIQRTQQEDSAVYLCASSSGQGGQYFGPGTRLLVL.

The chain has TRBV6-5 and TRBJ1-2; no DNA is available, so the TRBD1 call from TCRdb remains unchecked. The V gene's germline CDR1 is MNHEY and CDR2 SVGAGI. The CDR3 loop spans 13 amino acids. This chain's CDR3 is CASTSIRDGSYTF.

This chain links TRBV5-1 with TRBJ2-2. Germline CDR1 and CDR2: SGHRS and YFSETQ. The CDR3 spans 15 residues. The CDR3: CASGLTQVDTGELFF.

The chain is built from TRBV7-2 and TRBJ2-3; TCRdb gives TRBD2 as the D gene, but with no DNA this cannot be confirmed. Germline CDR1 SGHTA, CDR2 FQGNSA. The CDR3 has 14 amino acids. The CDR3 sequence: CASSLDLAGYTQYF.

The chain has TRBV15 and TRBJ1-5; the D call from TCRdb, TRBD1, cannot be confirmed without DNA. The CDR3 contains 13 residues. CDR1 and CDR2 (germline): LNHNV, YYDKDF (reference sequence). This chain's CDR3 is CATSRDNTLGRHF.

The rearrangement links TRBV6-2 or TRBV6-3 to TRBJ2-7; TCRdb selects TRBD2, and the lack of DNA leaves this call unchecked. The CDR3 runs to 11 residues. Germline loops: CDR1 MNHEY, CDR2 SVGEGT. The CDR3 protein is CASSKRAEQYF.

The V call is TRBV29-1, the J call TRBJ2-3. The CDR3 runs to 13 residues. The V gene's germline CDR1 is SQVTM and CDR2 ANQGSEA. The CDR3 protein is CGVVFGSTDTQYF.